Listed here is a single T cell receptor beta chain. What it binds is not known. CDR1 is SGHTA, CDR2 FQGNSA, per germline. Trimming took 2 bases from V and 4 from J, leaving 11 bases between them. The CDR3 totals 15 residues. This sample is drawn from a study of cytomegalovirus exposure and HLA in healthy donors. Whole-study findings and limits: Accurate HLA-A and HLA-B prediction from TCR beta sequences was reported for most subjects.

Primers for the PCR totalled 60 Vbeta and 13 Jbeta. Measured with immunoSEQ multiplex PCR; TCRdb has only the in-frame clones, and not every one. The data hold more than 90,000 clones, with approximately 64% observed a single time. Sequenced material: PBMCs. The receptor comes from a boy aged 5-17 years in good health and CMV-seropositive. The V and J genes are TRBV7-2 and TRBJ2-2, with D perhaps matching TRBD2 (5 bases). Here the CDR3 DNA reads TGTGCCAGCAGCTTAAACAGAGCGGCCACCGGGGAGCTGTTTTTT. As protein: CASSLNRAATGELFF.